These 21 T cell receptor beta chains were sequenced from one sample in a study of glioma-infiltrating T cells. Using RNA template, CDR3s of TCR alpha and beta were amplified with iRepertoire arm-PCR. Each CDR3 protein gets one entry after TCRdb re-called the multiplex PCR reads with MiXCR. The sample shows approximately 400,000 distinct CDR3 sequences, 35% to 45% of them seen only once. The source material was glioma tissue, nonneoplastic brain tissue, or PBMCs (not recorded which). Every receptor here comes from a human donor with low-grade glioma or glioblastoma, undergoing nonglioma brain surgery, or in good health (not recorded which).

Points on this clonotype: A much larger clone sits a single nucleotide away, making a read error possible. The chain couples TRBV27 to TRBJ2-1, with 8 positions matching TRBD2. CDR1 is MNHEY, CDR2 SMNVEV, per germline (reference sequence). The CDR3 extends over 13 amino acids. The V and J ends lost 9 bases and 9 bases, in that order; junction bases with no gene match: 10. The CDR3 DNA reads TGTGCCAGGTCTGGACTAGCTGCGGTTGAGCAGTTCTTC. Amino acid sequence: CARSGLAAVEQFF.

Remarks on this clonotype: At one end the junction does not follow the germline gene, possibly because of a read error. The chain links TRBV7-9 to TRBJ1-2, with D possibly matching TRBD1 (6 bases). CDR3 length equals 12 residues. CDR1 and CDR2 from the germline V gene are SEHNR and FQNEAQ (reference sequence). CDR3 loop: CASNRVNYGCTF. CDR3 sequence (DNA): TGTGCCAGCAACAGGGTCAACTATGGCTGCACCTTC.

A few counts support this clonotype. V gene TRBV2 combines with J gene TRBJ2-5; tentative D call: TRBD2 (5 bases). Looked up from germline, CDR1 is SNHLY and CDR2 is FYNNEI. The CDR3 sequence is 11 residues long. Trimming removed 5 bases at V and 9 bases at J, with 10 bases between. The CDR3 spells CASSTRFPQYF. In DNA, the CDR3 is TGTGCCAGCAGTACTAGGTTTCCCCAGTACTTC.

The genes are TRBV4-1 and TRBJ2-1; 10 bases line up with TRBD1. With V trimmed by 3 bases and J by 4 bases, 3 bases remained unmatched. Germline CDR1 and CDR2: MGHRA and YSYEKL. CDR3 length equals 15 residues. CDR3 sequence (DNA): TGCGCCAGCAGCCACCCGGGACAGGGGTACAATGAGCAGTTCTTC. Its translation is CASSHPGQGYNEQFF.

In its sample, this clonotype was seen many times. This chain uses TRBV20-1 with TRBJ1-1; weak D call: TRBD1 (5 bases). CDR1 is DFQATT and CDR2 is SNEGSKA in the germline V gene (reference sequence). The V gene lost 2 bases and the J gene lost 5 bases, with 9 bases spanning the gap. CDR3 length: 12 residues. Here the CDR3 reads CSARQGRTEAFF. The CDR3 DNA follows: TGCAGTGCTAGACAGGGTCGGACTGAAGCTTTCTTT.

The chain couples TRBV4-1 to TRBJ2-3, with no clear D. CDR3 length: 16 amino acids. Germline V gene sequence: CDR1 MGHRA, CDR2 YSYEKL. Trimming pared 1 base from V and 1 base from J, leaving 12 bases between. In nucleotides, the CDR3 is TGCGCCAGCAGCCAAGTAAGTTTGGCCCGCACAGATACGCAGTATTTT. Translating gives CASSQVSLARTDTQYF.

This clonotype was seen a handful of times. The chain uses TRBV28 and TRBJ1-2; TRBD1 aligns across 7 bases. Per the germline V gene, CDR1 is MDHEN and CDR2 is SYDVKM. This CDR3 region has 15 residues. Germline trimming cut 6 bases from V and 3 bases from J; bases unmatched to any gene: 10. The CDR3, as DNA: TGTGCCAGCAGCCTCCGTCAGGGGGGGGACTATGGCTACACCTTC. Translating gives CASSLRQGGDYGYTF.

At least ten counts were recorded for this clonotype. This sequence joins TRBV27 and TRBJ2-7; 12 nucleotides match TRBD2. Looked up from germline, CDR1 is MNHEY and CDR2 is SMNVEV (reference sequence). The CDR3 runs 15 residues. The ends lost 2 bases at V and 2 bases at J; junction bases unmatched: 1. DNA of the CDR3: TGTGCCAGCAGTTTAGGACTAGCGGGACCCTACGAGCAGTACTTC. Protein product: CASSLGLAGPYEQYF.

The chain is built from TRBV6-2 or TRBV6-3 and TRBJ1-1; D is ambiguous. V gave up 6 bases and J gave up 3 bases, with 8 bases separating them. The CDR3 sequence is 12 residues long. CDR1 is MNHEY and CDR2 is SVGEGT in the germline V gene. The CDR3 DNA sequence: TGTGCCAGCAGAAAACAGTACACTGAAGCTTTCTTT. Translation: CASRKQYTEAFF.

The chain couples TRBV7-2 to TRBJ1-2; D is perhaps TRBD1 (6 bases). Trimming took 5 bases from V and 7 from J, leaving 11 bases between them. This CDR3 comprises 12 residues. Germline-derived CDR1 and CDR2 are SGHTA and FQGNSA. The CDR3 DNA is TGTGCCAGCAGCGAGGACAGCTCTGGCTACACCTTC. Amino acid sequence: CASSEDSSGYTF.

CDR3 DNA sequence: TGTGCCAGCAGCTTAGATGCGGGAGGAGGCACCGGGGAGCTGTTTTTT. Its protein is CASSLDAGGGTGELFF. The chain couples TRBV7-6 to TRBJ2-2, with 8 bases identical to TRBD2. CDR1 SGHVS and CDR2 FNYEAQ come from the germline V gene. V was pared by 1 base and J by 4 bases, with 5 bases of the junction left unmatched. CDR3 size: 16 residues.

This clonotype was detected many times. The V and J genes are TRBV6-5 and TRBJ1-2, with D possibly matching TRBD1 (5 bases). In germline, CDR1 is MNHEY, CDR2 SVGAGI. V lost 2 bases and J 4 bases, leaving 14 bases between the germline ends. The CDR3 runs to 15 residues. CDR3 protein: CASSYPRDGSYGYTF. CDR3 nucleotide sequence: TGTGCCAGCAGTTACCCTAGGGACGGGAGCTATGGCTACACCTTC.

This clonotype was seen many times. The chain carries TRBV28 and TRBJ1-2; D is unresolved. CDR1 is MDHEN and CDR2 is SYDVKM in the germline V gene. V was trimmed by 5 bases and J by 4 bases, leaving 8 bases between them. This CDR3 is built from 12 residues. CDR3 amino acids: CASSQRGYGYTF. CDR3 bases: TGTGCCAGCAGTCAACGGGGCTATGGCTACACCTTC.

This clonotype was observed a handful of times. A much larger clone sits a single nucleotide away, making a read error possible. This rearrangement joins TRBV18 to TRBJ2-3; D call uncertain. The CDR3 covers 17 residues. V dropped 5 bases and J dropped 1 base, with 19 bases sitting between them. Germline CDR1 KGHSH, CDR2 LQKENI. The CDR3 is CASSTLRTGQGTDTQYF. As DNA, the CDR3 is TGTGCCAGCTCAACACTTAGGACGGGCCAAGGCACAGATACGCAGTATTTT.

This rearrangement joins TRBV14 to TRBJ2-1; a possible D gene is TRBD2 (6 bases). The CDR3 sequence is 17 residues long. From germline, CDR1 is SGHDN and CDR2 FVKESK. V lost 0 bases to trimming and J lost 3 bases, with 15 bases between them. CDR3 region: CASSQDGAGINYNEQFF. The CDR3 DNA reads TGTGCCAGCAGCCAAGATGGGGCGGGAATTAACTACAATGAGCAGTTCTTC.

This clonotype was picked up a small number of times. The chain is built from TRBV20-1 and TRBJ2-3; 7 nucleotides agree with TRBD2. Germline V gene data show CDR1 as DFQATT and CDR2 as SNEGSKA (reference sequence). CDR3 size: 13 residues. V was pared by 5 bases and J by 3 bases, with 5 bases of the junction left unmatched. The CDR3 region is CSAASGGTDTQYF. The DNA for the CDR3 is TGCAGTGCTGCTAGCGGCGGGACAGATACGCAGTATTTT.

Comments on this clonotype: Mismatch with germline at one junction end may stem from a read error. The rearrangement links TRBV6-1 to TRBJ2-1; D is possibly TRBD1 (5 bases). Looked up from germline, CDR1 is MNHNS and CDR2 is SASEGT. The length of the CDR3 is 13 residues. Here the CDR3 reads CASSEQWGNEEFF. The DNA for the CDR3 is TGCGCCAGCAGTGAGCAATGGGGCAATGAGGAGTTCTTC.

The chain combines TRBV7-9 with TRBJ1-4; the D is unclear. CDR3 length: 9 residues. Germline CDR1 and CDR2: SEHNR and FQNEAQ (reference sequence). Deletions cut 5 bases from V and 9 bases from J, with 1 base between. The CDR3 loop is CASSQKLFF. The CDR3 DNA reads as TGTGCCAGCAGCCAAAAACTGTTTTTT.

The chain is built from TRBV20-1 and TRBJ1-1, with a possible D match to TRBD1 (5 bases). V gave up 3 bases and J gave up 7 bases, with 21 bases separating them. The germline V gene has CDR1 DFQATT and CDR2 SNEGSKA (reference sequence). CDR3 length equals 15 residues. CDR3 sequence reads: CSASASGTGYFEAFF. The CDR3 DNA reads TGCAGTGCTAGTGCCTCCGGGACGGGATATTTTGAAGCTTTCTTT.

A remark on this clonotype: No conserved phenylalanine or tryptophan ends this CDR3, so it is likely a read error. The gene calls are TRBV25-1 and TRBJ2-7; maybe TRBD2 (6 bases). Germline V gene sequence: CDR1 MGHDK, CDR2 SYGVNS. The CDR3 has 14 residues. Trimming removed 3 bases from V and 3 bases from J, with 12 bases in between. The CDR3 nucleotides are TGTGCCAGCAGTGACCCGTGGGGGGACTACGAGCAGTACTAC. This gives the protein CASSDPWGDYEQYY.

The chain carries TRBV4-1 and TRBJ2-7; weak D call: TRBD2 (7 bases). V was clipped by 4 bases and J by 3 bases, with 19 bases between them. Germline V gene data show CDR1 as MGHRA and CDR2 as YSYEKL. This CDR3 has 16 amino acids. CDR3 sequence (DNA): TGCGCCAGCAGCCTGGGGGGGGGGCGCACCGGCTACGAGCAGTACTTC. It codes for CASSLGGGRTGYEQYF.